This TCR beta chain appears in the sequencing data of a study of cytomegalovirus exposure and HLA in healthy donors. The PCR was carried out with 60 Vbeta primers and 13 Jbeta primers. TCRdb's copy holds only in-frame clones and misses some; the assay was immunoSEQ multiplex PCR. The sample gives 150,000 or so clones, 80% to 90% of which show up once; 1.5% to 2.5% is in the top ten. V trimming: 0 bases; J trimming: 7 bases; junction bases outside the gene matches: 10. This CDR3 is 15 amino acids long. The clonotype comes from a man younger than 35 in good health and CMV-seronegative. Material for sequencing was PBMCs. This chain joins TRBV5-7 and TRBJ2-7; 7 bases fit TRBD1. TRBV5-7 is noted as an ORF with a role that remains uncertain. For the CDR3, the DNA is TGTGCCAGCAGCTTGGAAGGCAGGGGGTTCGGAGAGCAGTACTTC. Amino acids: CASSLEGRGFGEQYF.